This T cell receptor (beta chain) was identified during a study of blood T cell repertoires in COVID-19. In the study overall: Specimens from acute and convalescent COVID-19 originated in the United States, Italy and Spain.

A single count supports this clone. Trimming cost V 3 bases and J 3 bases; bases outside gene matches: 8. The germline CDR1 and CDR2 sequences are KGHDR and SFDVKD. The CDR3 consists of 16 residues. Data came from immunoSEQ multiplex PCR; TCRdb stores just in-frame clones and leaves some out. The sample carries about 130,000 clones, over 75% recorded once. The receptor was isolated from a woman aged 55-69 years with acute or convalescent COVID-19. The sequenced sample was peripheral blood. The chain recombines TRBV24-1 with TRBJ2-7, with 9 nucleotides matching TRBD1. CDR3 sequence (DNA): TGTGCCACCAGTGATACCGGGACAGGGAGCGTCTACGAGCAGTACTTC. Residues: CATSDTGTGSVYEQYF.